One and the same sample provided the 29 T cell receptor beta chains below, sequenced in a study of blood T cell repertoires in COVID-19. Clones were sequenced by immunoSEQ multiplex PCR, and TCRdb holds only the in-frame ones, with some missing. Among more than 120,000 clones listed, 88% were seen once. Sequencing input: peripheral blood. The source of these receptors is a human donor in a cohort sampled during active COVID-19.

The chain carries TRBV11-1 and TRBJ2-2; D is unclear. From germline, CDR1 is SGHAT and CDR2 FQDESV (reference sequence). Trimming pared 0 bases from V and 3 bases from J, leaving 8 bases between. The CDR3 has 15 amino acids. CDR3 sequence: CASSLAGSYTGELFF. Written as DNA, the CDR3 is TGTGCCAGCAGCTTAGCTGGCAGTTACACCGGGGAGCTGTTTTTT.

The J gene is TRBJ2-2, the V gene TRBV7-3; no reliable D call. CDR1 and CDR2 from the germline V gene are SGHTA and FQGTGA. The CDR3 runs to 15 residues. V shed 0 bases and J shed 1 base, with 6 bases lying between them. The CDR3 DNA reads TGTGCCAGCAGCTTAACAGCGCTGAACACCGGGGAGCTGTTTTTT. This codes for CASSLTALNTGELFF.

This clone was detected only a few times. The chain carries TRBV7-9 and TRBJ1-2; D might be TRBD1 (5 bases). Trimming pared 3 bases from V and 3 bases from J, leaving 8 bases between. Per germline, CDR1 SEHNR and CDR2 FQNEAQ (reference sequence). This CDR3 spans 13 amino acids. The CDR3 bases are TGTGCCAGCAGCTTTGACAGTTACTATGGCTACACCTTC. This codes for CASSFDSYYGYTF.

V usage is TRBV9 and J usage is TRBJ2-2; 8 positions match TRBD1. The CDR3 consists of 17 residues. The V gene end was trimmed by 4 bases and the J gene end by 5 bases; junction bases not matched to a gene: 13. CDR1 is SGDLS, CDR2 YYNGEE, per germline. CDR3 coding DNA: TGTGCCAGCAGCACTAGCCCCGACAGGGGTGCGACCGGGGAGCTGTTTTTT. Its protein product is CASSTSPDRGATGELFF.

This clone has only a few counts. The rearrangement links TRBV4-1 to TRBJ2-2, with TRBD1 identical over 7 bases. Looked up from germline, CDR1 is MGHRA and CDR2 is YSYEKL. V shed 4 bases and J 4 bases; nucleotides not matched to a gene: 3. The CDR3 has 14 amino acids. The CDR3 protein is CASSPGQVTGELFF. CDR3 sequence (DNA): TGCGCCAGCAGCCCAGGACAGGTCACCGGGGAGCTGTTTTTT.

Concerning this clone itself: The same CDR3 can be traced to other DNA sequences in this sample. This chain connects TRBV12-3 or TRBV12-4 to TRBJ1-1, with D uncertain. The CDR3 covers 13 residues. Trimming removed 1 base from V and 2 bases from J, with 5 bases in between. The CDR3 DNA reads TGTGCCAGCAGTTTAGGGGCAAACACTGAAGCTTTCTTT. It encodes CASSLGANTEAFF.

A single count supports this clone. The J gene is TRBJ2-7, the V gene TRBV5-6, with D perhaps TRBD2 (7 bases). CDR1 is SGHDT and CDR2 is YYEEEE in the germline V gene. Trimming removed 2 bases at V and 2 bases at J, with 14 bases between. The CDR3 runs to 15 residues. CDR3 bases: TGTGCCAGCAGCTTACTAGGGGGGGAGACCTACGAGCAGTACTTC. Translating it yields CASSLLGGETYEQYF.

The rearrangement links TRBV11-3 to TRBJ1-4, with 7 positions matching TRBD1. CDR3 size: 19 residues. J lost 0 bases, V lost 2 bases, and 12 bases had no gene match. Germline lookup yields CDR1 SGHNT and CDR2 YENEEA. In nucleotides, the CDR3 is TGTGCCAGCAGCTTATTGAGGCCGGACAGGACTGCAACTAATGAAAAACTGTTTTTT. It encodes CASSLLRPDRTATNEKLFF.

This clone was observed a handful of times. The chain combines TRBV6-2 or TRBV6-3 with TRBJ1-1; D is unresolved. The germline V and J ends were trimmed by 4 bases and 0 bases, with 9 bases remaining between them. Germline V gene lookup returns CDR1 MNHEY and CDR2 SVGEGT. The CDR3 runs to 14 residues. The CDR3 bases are TGTGCCAGCAGTTCGCTCGCGATGAACACTGAAGCTTTCTTT. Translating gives CASSSLAMNTEAFF.

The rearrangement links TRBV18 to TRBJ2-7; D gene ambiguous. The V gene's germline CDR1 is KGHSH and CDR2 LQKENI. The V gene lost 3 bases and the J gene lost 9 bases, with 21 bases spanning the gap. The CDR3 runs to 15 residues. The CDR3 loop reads CASSPADGSLHRQYF. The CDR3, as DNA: TGTGCCAGCTCACCGGCCGACGGGTCACTCCACCGGCAGTACTTC.

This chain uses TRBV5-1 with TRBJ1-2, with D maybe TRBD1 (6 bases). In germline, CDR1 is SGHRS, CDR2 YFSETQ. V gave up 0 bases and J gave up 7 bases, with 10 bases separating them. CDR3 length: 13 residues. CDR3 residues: CASSLDRVIGYTF. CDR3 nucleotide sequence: TGCGCCAGCAGCTTGGACAGGGTGATTGGCTACACCTTC.

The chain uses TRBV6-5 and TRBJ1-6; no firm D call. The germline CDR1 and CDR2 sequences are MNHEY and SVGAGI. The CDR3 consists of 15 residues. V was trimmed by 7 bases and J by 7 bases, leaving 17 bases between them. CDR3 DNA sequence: TGTGCCAGCAATTATAGGGAGGTGTGGAATTCACCCCTCCACTTT. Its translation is CASNYREVWNSPLHF.

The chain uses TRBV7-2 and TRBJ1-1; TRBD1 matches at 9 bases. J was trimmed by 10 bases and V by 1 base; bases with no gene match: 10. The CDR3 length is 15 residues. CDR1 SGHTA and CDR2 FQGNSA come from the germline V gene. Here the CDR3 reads CASSLESRDRARAFF. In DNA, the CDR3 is TGTGCCAGCAGCTTAGAGTCCCGGGACAGGGCTCGAGCTTTCTTT.

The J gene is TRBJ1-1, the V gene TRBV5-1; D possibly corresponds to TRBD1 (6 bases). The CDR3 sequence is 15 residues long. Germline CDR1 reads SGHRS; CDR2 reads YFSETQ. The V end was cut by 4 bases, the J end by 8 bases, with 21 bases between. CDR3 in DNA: TGCGCCAGCAGCCCTTTCGGGGACAATATATCCGAAGCTTTCTTT. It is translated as CASSPFGDNISEAFF.

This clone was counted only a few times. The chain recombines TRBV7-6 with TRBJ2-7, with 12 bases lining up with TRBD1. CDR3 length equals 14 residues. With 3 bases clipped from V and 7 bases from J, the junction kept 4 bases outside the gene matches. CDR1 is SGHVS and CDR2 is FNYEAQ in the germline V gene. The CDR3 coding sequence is TGTGCCAGCAGCTTGGGACAGGGGGCCGGTGAGCAGTACTTC. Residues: CASSLGQGAGEQYF.

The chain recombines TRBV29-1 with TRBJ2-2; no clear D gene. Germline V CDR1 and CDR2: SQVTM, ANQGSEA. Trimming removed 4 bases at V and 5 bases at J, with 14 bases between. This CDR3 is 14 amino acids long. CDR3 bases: TGCAGCGTTGGCCAGACGACTCTTACCGGGGAGCTGTTTTTT. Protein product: CSVGQTTLTGELFF.

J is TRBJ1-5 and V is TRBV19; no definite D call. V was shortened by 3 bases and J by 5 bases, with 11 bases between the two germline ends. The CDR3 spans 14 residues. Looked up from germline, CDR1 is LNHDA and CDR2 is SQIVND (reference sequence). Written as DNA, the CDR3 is TGTGCCAGTAGTATGAGGGAAATCCATCAGCCCCAGCATTTT. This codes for CASSMREIHQPQHF.

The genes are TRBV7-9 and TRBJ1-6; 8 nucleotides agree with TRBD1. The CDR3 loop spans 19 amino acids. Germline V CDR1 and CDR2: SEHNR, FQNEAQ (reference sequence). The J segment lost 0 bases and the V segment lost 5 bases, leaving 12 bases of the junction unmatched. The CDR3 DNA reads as TGTGCCAGCAGCGCCCGGGACAGGTCCTTACCCTCCTATAATTCACCCCTCCACTTT. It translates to CASSARDRSLPSYNSPLHF.

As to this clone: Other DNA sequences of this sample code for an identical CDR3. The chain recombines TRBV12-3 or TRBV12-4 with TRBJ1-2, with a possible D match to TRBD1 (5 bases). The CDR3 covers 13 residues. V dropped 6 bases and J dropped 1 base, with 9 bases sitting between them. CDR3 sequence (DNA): TGTGCCAGCAGCCCCGACAGTAACTATGGCTACACCTTC. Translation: CASSPDSNYGYTF.

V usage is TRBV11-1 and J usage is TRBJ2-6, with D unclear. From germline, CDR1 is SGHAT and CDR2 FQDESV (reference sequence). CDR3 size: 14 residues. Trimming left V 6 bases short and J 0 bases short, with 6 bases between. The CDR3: CASSQDSGANVLTF. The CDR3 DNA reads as TGTGCCAGCAGTCAGGACTCTGGGGCCAACGTCCTGACTTTC.

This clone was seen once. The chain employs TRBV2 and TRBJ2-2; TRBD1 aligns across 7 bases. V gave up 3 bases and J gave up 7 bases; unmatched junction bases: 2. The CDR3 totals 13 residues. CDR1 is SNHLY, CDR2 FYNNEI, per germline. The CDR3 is CASSDDRVGELFF. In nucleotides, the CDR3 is TGTGCCAGCAGTGATGACAGGGTCGGGGAGCTGTTTTTT.

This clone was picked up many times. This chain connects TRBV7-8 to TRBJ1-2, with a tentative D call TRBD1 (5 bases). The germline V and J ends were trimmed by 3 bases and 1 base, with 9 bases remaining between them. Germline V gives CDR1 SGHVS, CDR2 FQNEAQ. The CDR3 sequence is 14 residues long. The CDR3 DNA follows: TGTGCCAGCAGCTTGGGCGGGGGTAACTATGGCTACACCTTC. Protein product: CASSLGGGNYGYTF.

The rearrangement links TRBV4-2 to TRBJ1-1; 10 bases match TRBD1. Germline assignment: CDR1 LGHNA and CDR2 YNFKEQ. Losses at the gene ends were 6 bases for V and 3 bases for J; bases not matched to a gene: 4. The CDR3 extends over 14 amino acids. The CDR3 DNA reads TGTGCCAGCAGACCGACAGGGGGCTACACTGAAGCTTTCTTT. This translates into CASRPTGGYTEAFF.

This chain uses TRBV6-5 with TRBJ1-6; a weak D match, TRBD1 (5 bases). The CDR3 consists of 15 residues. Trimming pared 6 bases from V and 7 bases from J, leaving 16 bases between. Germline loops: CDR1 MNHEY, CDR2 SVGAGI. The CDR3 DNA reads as TGTGCCAGCAGCCTTGCCCCGGAGGGGAATTCACCCCTCCACTTT. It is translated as CASSLAPEGNSPLHF.

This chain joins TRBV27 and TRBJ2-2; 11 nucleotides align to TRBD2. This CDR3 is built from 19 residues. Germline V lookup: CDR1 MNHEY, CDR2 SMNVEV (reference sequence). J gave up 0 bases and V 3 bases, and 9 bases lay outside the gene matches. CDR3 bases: TGTGCCAGCAGTTTCCGACTCCGACTAGCGGGGACGAACACCGGGGAGCTGTTTTTT. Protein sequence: CASSFRLRLAGTNTGELFF.

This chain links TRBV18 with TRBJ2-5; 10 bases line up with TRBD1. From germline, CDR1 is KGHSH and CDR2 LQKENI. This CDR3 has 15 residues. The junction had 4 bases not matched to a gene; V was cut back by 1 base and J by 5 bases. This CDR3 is CASSPRTGGMETQYF. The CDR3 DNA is TGTGCCAGCTCACCACGGACAGGGGGTATGGAGACCCAGTACTTC.

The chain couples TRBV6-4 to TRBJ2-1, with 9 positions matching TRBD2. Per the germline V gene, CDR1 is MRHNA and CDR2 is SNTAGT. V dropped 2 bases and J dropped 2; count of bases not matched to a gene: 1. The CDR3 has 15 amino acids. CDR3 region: CASSDLAGTYNEQFF. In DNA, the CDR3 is TGTGCCAGCAGTGACCTAGCGGGGACCTACAATGAGCAGTTCTTC.

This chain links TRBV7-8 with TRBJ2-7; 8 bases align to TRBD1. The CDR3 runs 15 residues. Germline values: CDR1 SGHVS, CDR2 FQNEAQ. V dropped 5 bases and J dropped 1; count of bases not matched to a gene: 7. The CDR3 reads CASSAIRDRSYEQYF. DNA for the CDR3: TGTGCCAGCAGCGCGATCCGGGACAGGTCCTACGAGCAGTACTTC.

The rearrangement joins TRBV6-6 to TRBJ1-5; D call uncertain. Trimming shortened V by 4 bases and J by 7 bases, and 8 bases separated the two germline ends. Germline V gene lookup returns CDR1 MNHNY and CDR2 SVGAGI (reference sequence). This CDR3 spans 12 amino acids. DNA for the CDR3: TGTGCCAGCAGTTTCGAGTGGCAGCCCCAGCATTTT. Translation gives CASSFEWQPQHF.